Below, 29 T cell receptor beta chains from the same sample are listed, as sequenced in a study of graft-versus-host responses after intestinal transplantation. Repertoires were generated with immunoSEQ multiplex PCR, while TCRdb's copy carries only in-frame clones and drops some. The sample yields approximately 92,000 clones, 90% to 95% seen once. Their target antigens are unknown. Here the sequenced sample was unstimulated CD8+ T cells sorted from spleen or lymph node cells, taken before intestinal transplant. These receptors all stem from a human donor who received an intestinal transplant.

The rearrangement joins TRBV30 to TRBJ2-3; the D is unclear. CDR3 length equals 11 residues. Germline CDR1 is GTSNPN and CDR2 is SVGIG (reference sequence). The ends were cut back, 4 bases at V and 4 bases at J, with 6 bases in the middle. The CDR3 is CAWKGADTQYF. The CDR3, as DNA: TGTGCCTGGAAAGGCGCAGATACGCAGTATTTT.

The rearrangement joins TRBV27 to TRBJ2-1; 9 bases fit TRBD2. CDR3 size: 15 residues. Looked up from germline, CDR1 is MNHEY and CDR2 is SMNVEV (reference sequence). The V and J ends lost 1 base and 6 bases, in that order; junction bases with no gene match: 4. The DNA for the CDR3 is TGTGCCAGCAGTTTATATAGCGGGGGCCTCAATGAGCAGTTCTTC. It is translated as CASSLYSGGLNEQFF.

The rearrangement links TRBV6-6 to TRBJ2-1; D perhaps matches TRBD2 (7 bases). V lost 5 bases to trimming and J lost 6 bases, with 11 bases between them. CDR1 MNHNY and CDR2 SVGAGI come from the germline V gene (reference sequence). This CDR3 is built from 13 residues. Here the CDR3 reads CASSGGAFNEQFF. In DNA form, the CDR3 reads TGTGCCAGCAGTGGGGGGGCCTTCAATGAGCAGTTCTTC.

CDR3 loop: CASSQLGNINQPQHF. The DNA for the CDR3 is TGTGCCAGCAGCCAACTTGGGAATATTAATCAGCCCCAGCATTTT. The V call is TRBV4-2, the J call TRBJ1-5; D gene uncertain. Germline V gives CDR1 LGHNA, CDR2 YNFKEQ. V was trimmed by 2 bases and J by 4 bases, leaving 12 bases between them. CDR3 size: 15 residues.

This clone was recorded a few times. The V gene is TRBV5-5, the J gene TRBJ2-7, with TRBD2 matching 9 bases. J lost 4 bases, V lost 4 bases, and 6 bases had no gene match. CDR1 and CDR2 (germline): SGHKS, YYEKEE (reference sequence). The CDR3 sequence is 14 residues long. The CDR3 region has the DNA TGTGCCAGCAGCCTTAGCGGGAGTTTGTACGAGCAGTACTTC. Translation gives CASSLSGSLYEQYF.

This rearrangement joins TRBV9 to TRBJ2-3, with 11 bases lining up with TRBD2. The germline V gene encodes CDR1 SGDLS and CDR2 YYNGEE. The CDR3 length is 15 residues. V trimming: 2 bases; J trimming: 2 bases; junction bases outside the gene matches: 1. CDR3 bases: TGTGCCAGCAGCGTTAGCGGGGGGGCCACAGATACGCAGTATTTT. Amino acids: CASSVSGGATDTQYF.

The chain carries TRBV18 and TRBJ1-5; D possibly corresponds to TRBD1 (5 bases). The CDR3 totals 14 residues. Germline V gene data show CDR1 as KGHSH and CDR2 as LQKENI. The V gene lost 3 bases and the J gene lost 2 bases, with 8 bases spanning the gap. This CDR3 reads CASSPVGGNQPQHF. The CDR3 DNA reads TGTGCCAGCTCACCCGTAGGGGGCAATCAGCCCCAGCATTTT.

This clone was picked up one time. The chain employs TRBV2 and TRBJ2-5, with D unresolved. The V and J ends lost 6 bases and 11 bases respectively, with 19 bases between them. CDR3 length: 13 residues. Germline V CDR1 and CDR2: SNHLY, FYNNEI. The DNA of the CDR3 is TGTGCCAGCAGCAATTCCGACGCATACGATCAGTACTTC. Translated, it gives CASSNSDAYDQYF.

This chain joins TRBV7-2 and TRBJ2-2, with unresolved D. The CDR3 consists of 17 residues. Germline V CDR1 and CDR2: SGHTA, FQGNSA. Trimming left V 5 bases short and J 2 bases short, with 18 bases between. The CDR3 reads CASSPGGVGINTGELFF. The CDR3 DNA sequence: TGTGCCAGCAGCCCAGGCGGTGTGGGGATTAACACCGGGGAGCTGTTTTTT. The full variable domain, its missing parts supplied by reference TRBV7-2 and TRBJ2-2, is GAGVSQSPSNKVTEKGKDVELRCDPISGHTALYWYRQSLGQGLEFLIYFQGNSAPDKSGLPSDRFSAERTGGSVSTLTIQRTQQEDSAVYLCASSPGGVGINTGELFFGEGSRLTVL.

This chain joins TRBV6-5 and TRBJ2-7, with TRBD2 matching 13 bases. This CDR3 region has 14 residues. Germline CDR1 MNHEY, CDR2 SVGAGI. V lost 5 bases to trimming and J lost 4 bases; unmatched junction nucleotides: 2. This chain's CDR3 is CASSELAGGYEQYF. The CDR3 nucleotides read TGTGCCAGCAGTGAACTAGCGGGGGGGTACGAGCAGTACTTC.

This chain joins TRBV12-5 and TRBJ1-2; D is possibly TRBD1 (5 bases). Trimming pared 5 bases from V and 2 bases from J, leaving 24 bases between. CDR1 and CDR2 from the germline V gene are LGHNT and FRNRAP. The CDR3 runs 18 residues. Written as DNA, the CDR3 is TGTGCTAGTGGTCCCCCCGGCAGGGACCACCGCTACAACTATGGCTACACCTTC. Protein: CASGPPGRDHRYNYGYTF.

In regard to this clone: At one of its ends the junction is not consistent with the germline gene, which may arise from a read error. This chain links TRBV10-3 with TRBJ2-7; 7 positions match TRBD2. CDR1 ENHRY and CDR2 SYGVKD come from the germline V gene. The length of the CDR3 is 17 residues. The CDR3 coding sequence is TGTGCCATCAGGGAGTCCGCCGGGGGAGGGATGGCCTACGAGCAGTACTTC. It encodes CAIRESAGGGMAYEQYF.

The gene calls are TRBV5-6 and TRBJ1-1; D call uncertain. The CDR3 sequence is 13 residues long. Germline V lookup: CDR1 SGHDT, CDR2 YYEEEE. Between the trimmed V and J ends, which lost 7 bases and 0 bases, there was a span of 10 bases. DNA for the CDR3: TGTGCCAGCGGGGTGATCATGAACACTGAAGCTTTCTTT. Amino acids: CASGVIMNTEAFF.

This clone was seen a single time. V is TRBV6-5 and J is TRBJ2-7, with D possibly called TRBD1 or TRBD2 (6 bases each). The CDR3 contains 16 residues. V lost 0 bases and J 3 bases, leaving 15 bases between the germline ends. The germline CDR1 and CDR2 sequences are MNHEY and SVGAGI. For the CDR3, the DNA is TGTGCCAGCAGTTACTCGAGGGGGGATCACCTCTACGAGCAGTACTTC. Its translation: CASSYSRGDHLYEQYF.

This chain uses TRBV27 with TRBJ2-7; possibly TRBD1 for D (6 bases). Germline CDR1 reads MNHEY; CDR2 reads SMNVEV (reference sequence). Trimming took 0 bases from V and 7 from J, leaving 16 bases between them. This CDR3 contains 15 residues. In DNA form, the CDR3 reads TGTGCCAGCAGTTTATCCGGACAGCCTGAAGGGGAGCAGTACTTC. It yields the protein CASSLSGQPEGEQYF.

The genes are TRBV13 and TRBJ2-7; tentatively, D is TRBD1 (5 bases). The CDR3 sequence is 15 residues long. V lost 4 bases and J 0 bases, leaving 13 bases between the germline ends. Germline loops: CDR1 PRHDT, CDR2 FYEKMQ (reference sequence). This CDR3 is CASSSAADSSYEQYF. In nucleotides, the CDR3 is TGTGCCAGCAGCTCCGCGGCCGACAGCTCCTACGAGCAGTACTTC.

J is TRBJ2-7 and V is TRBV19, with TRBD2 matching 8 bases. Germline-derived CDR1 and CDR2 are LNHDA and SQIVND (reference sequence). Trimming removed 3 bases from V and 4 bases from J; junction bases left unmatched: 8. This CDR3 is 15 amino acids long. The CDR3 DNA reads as TGTGCCAGTAGTATGCTAGCGGGTACCCATTACGAGCAGTACTTC. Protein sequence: CASSMLAGTHYEQYF.

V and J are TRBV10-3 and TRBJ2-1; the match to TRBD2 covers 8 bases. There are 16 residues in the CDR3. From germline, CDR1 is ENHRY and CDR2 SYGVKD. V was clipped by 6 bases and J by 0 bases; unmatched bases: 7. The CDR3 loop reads CAISGGRTISYNEQFF. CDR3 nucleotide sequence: TGTGCCATCAGCGGCGGGAGGACCATCTCCTACAATGAGCAGTTCTTC.

Here the CDR3 reads CASSIFYQETQYF. CDR3 coding DNA: TGTGCCAGTAGTATATTCTACCAAGAGACCCAGTACTTC. J is TRBJ2-5 and V is TRBV19, with D unresolved. The germline V gene has CDR1 LNHDA and CDR2 SQIVND (reference sequence). Trimming removed 2 bases at V and 0 bases at J, with 4 bases between. This CDR3 has 13 amino acids.

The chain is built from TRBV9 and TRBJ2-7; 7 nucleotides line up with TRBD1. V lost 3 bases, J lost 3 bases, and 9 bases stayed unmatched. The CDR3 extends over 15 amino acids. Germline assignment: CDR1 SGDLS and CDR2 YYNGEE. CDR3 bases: TGTGCCAGCAGCGGCCGGGACAGTGTCTTCTACGAGCAGTACTTC. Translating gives CASSGRDSVFYEQYF.

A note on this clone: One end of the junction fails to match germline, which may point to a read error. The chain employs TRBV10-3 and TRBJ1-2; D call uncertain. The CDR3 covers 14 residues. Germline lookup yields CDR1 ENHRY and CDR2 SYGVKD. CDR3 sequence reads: CAISESGPHYGYTF. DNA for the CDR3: TGTGCAATCAGTGAGTCTGGGCCCCACTATGGCTACACCTTC.

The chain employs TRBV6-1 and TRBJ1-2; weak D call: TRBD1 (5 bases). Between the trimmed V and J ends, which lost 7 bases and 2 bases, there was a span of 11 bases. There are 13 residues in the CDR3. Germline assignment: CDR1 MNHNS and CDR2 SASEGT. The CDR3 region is CASNLDRNYGYTF. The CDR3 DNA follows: TGTGCCAGCAACTTAGACAGAAACTATGGCTACACCTTC.

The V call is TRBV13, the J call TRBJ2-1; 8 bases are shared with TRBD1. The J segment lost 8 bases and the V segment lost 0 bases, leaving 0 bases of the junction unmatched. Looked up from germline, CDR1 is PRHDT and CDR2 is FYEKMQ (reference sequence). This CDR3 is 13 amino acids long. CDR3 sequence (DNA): TGTGCCAGCAGCTTAGGCAGGGGGCATGAGCAGTTCTTC. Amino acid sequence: CASSLGRGHEQFF.

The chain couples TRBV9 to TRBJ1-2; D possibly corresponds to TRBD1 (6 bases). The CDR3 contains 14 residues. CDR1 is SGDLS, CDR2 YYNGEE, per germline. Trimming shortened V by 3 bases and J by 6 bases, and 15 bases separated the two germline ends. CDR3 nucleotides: TGTGCCAGCAGCGACGGACAGAAATTTAATGGCTACACCTTC. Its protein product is CASSDGQKFNGYTF.

This CDR3 is CASTSGLSSYNEQFF. For the CDR3, the DNA is TGTGCCAGCACTAGCGGGCTCAGCTCCTACAATGAGCAGTTCTTC. The chain couples TRBV6-5 to TRBJ2-1, with 8 bases matching TRBD2. Losses at the gene ends were 7 bases for V and 0 bases for J; bases not matched to a gene: 5. The CDR3 contains 15 residues. Germline loops: CDR1 MNHEY, CDR2 SVGAGI.

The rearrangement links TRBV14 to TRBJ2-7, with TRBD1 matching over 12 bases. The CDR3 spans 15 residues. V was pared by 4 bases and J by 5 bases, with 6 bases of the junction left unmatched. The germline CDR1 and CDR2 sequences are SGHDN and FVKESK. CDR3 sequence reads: CASSLGQGAIDEQYF. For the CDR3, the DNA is TGTGCCAGCAGCCTGGGACAGGGGGCTATCGACGAGCAGTACTTC.

The CDR3 reads CASSGPITGTGNTIYF. The CDR3 DNA follows: TGTGCCAGCAGCGGACCCATAACAGGGACAGGAAACACCATATATTTT. The chain couples TRBV9 to TRBJ1-3, with D perhaps TRBD1 (6 bases). The V end lost 3 bases, the J end lost 4 bases, and 17 bases lay between the germline ends. CDR1 SGDLS and CDR2 YYNGEE come from the germline V gene. The CDR3 has 16 residues.

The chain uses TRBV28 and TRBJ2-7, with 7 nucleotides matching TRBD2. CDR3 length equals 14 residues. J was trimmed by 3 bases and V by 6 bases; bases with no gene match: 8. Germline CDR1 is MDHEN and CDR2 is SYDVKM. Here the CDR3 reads CASRPLAGDYEQYF. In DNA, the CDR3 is TGTGCCAGCAGGCCCTTGGCGGGGGACTACGAGCAGTACTTC.

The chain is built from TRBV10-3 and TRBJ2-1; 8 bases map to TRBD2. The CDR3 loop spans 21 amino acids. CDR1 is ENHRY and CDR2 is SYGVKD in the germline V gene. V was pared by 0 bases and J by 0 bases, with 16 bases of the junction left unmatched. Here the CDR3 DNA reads TGTGCCATCAGTGAGTCGATGCTACCCGTTCGGGGGACTAGCTCCTACAATGAGCAGTTCTTC. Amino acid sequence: CAISESMLPVRGTSSYNEQFF.